These 10 T cell receptor beta chains originate from one sample sequenced in a study of blood T cell repertoires in COVID-19. Sequencing was performed with immunoSEQ multiplex PCR; in TCRdb, only in-frame clones are kept and a portion is missing. The repertoire includes about 50,000 clones, 90% of them detected once, and under 4.5% sits in the top ten. The sample comprised peripheral blood. Receptors originate from a human donor in a cohort sampled during active COVID-19.

The V call is TRBV19, the J call TRBJ1-1; 11 bases match TRBD1. The CDR3 contains 14 residues. Trimming took 6 bases from V and 5 from J; bases not matched to a gene: 5. Per the germline V gene, CDR1 is LNHDA and CDR2 is SQIVND (reference sequence). In DNA, the CDR3 is TGTGCCAGTAGGGGACAGGGGGTGAGTACTGAAGCTTTCTTT. As protein: CASRGQGVSTEAFF.

The rearrangement links TRBV7-8 to TRBJ1-5; 7 nucleotides match TRBD1. V trimming: 0 bases; J trimming: 2 bases; junction bases outside the gene matches: 13. The V gene's germline CDR1 is SGHVS and CDR2 FQNEAQ. The CDR3 has 19 residues. CDR3 DNA: TGTGCCAGCAGCTTAGCCCGGAGGACAGGATTAAGGGGCAATCAGCCCCAGCATTTT. Translated: CASSLARRTGLRGNQPQHF.

The V and J genes are TRBV20-1 and TRBJ2-7, with D perhaps matching TRBD2 (5 bases). Trimming took 6 bases from V and 3 from J, leaving 9 bases between them. Germline CDR1 is DFQATT and CDR2 is SNEGSKA (reference sequence). This CDR3 is built from 11 residues. The CDR3 coding sequence is TGCAGTGCCAGACGGGACTACGAGCAGTACTTC. Translated: CSARRDYEQYF.

The J gene is TRBJ2-3, the V gene TRBV24-1; 12 bases align to TRBD2. From germline, CDR1 is KGHDR and CDR2 SFDVKD. V was clipped by 3 bases and J by 5 bases; unmatched bases: 2. The CDR3 is 15 residues long. CDR3: CATSDQGLAGDTQYF. Written as DNA, the CDR3 is TGTGCCACCAGTGATCAGGGACTAGCGGGAGATACGCAGTATTTT.

This chain's CDR3 is CASSHSHRAHVSGANVLTF. The CDR3 bases are TGTGCCAGCAGTCACAGCCACAGGGCCCATGTCTCTGGGGCCAACGTCCTGACTTTC. The genes are TRBV28 and TRBJ2-6, with D possibly TRBD1 on 6 matching bases. The CDR3 totals 19 residues. The V gene lost 5 bases and the J gene lost 0 bases, with 20 bases spanning the gap. CDR1 is MDHEN, CDR2 SYDVKM, per germline.

This clone was recorded a few times. The chain joins TRBV5-1 to TRBJ1-3; D unresolved. The CDR3 covers 15 residues. The ends were cut back, 4 bases at V and 0 bases at J, with 11 bases in the middle. Germline CDR1 and CDR2: SGHRS and YFSETQ. This chain's CDR3 is CASSEDNNSGNTIYF. CDR3 sequence (DNA): TGCGCCAGCAGCGAAGACAACAACTCTGGAAACACCATATATTTT.

This clone was counted only a few times. The V call is TRBV7-9, the J call TRBJ2-6; D gene uncertain. The V and J ends lost 6 bases and 1 base respectively, with 7 bases between them. The germline V gene has CDR1 SEHNR and CDR2 FQNEAQ (reference sequence). The CDR3 is 14 amino acids. This chain's CDR3 is CASRRRSGANVLTF. DNA of the CDR3: TGTGCCAGCAGACGGAGATCTGGGGCCAACGTCCTGACTTTC.

The J gene is TRBJ2-7, the V gene TRBV29-1; 8 bases are a match to TRBD1. With 7 bases clipped from V and 3 bases from J, the junction kept 11 bases outside the gene matches. This CDR3 region has 14 residues. Germline V gene data show CDR1 as SQVTM and CDR2 as ANQGSEA. The CDR3 DNA follows: TGCAGCGGTCGACGACCGGGACAGGTCTACGAGCAGTACTTC. As protein: CSGRRPGQVYEQYF.

The chain has TRBV27 and TRBJ1-5, with 9 bases matching TRBD1. The V gene end was trimmed by 3 bases and the J gene end by 6 bases; junction bases not matched to a gene: 9. Germline CDR1 and CDR2: MNHEY and SMNVEV (reference sequence). The CDR3 covers 16 residues. CDR3 in amino acids: CASSFRGQGVGQPQHF. The DNA for the CDR3 is TGTGCCAGCAGTTTTAGGGGACAGGGAGTTGGTCAGCCCCAGCATTTT.

J is TRBJ1-5 and V is TRBV28, with a possible D match to TRBD1 (6 bases). Germline V CDR1 and CDR2: MDHEN, SYDVKM. Trimming pared 4 bases from V and 6 bases from J, leaving 13 bases between. The CDR3 covers 14 residues. The CDR3 nucleotides read TGTGCCAGCAGTTCTCACAGGGCCCCTCAGCCCCAGCATTTT. Protein sequence: CASSSHRAPQPQHF.